The 23 T cell receptor beta chains given below trace back to one sample, sequenced in a study of blood T cell repertoires in COVID-19. Clones were sequenced by immunoSEQ multiplex PCR, and TCRdb holds only the in-frame ones, with some missing. Among some 160,000 clones listed, approximately 73% were seen once. The sequenced material came from peripheral blood. These receptors originate from a man in his fifties or sixties with acute or convalescent COVID-19.

The table lists this clone with a count of one. V gene TRBV6-5 combines with J gene TRBJ2-5, with 8 bases fitting TRBD1. CDR1 is MNHEY and CDR2 is SVGAGI in the germline V gene. This CDR3 comprises 13 residues. Trimming took 2 bases from V and 4 from J; bases not matched to a gene: 0. Here the CDR3 reads CASSYTGGETQYF. The CDR3 DNA sequence: TGTGCCAGCAGTTACACAGGGGGAGAGACCCAGTACTTC.

The chain recombines TRBV9 with TRBJ1-3, with 8 bases identical to TRBD1. Germline-derived CDR1 and CDR2 are SGDLS and YYNGEE. This CDR3 spans 16 amino acids. V shed 3 bases and J 2 bases; nucleotides not matched to a gene: 7. The CDR3 DNA follows: TGTGCCAGCAGCGAATCTCAGGGGGCCGCTGGAAACACCATATATTTT. Protein: CASSESQGAAGNTIYF.

V is TRBV6-2 or TRBV6-3 and J is TRBJ2-5; 8 bases fit TRBD2. The V gene's germline CDR1 is MNHEY and CDR2 SVGEGT. The CDR3 has 14 amino acids. With V trimmed by 2 bases and J by 4 bases, 3 bases remained unmatched. DNA for the CDR3: TGTGCCAGCAGTTACAGCGGGAGTTCAGAGACCCAGTACTTC. This sequence encodes CASSYSGSSETQYF.

The V call is TRBV5-1, the J call TRBJ2-5; 8 bases map to TRBD2. Germline V gives CDR1 SGHRS, CDR2 YFSETQ. The CDR3 runs to 14 residues. V was clipped by 1 base and J by 5 bases; unmatched bases: 4. CDR3 region: CASSLYQRGETQYF. The CDR3 bases are TGCGCCAGCAGCTTGTATCAGCGGGGGGAGACCCAGTACTTC.

The CDR3 loop reads CASSPPGLAGTNEQFF. CDR3 DNA sequence: TGTGCCAGCTCACCACCTGGACTAGCGGGAACCAATGAGCAGTTCTTC. V gene TRBV18 combines with J gene TRBJ2-1, with 12 bases aligning to TRBD2. The V segment lost 0 bases and the J segment 6 bases; nucleotides outside the gene matches: 3. CDR1 is KGHSH and CDR2 is LQKENI in the germline V gene. The CDR3 loop spans 16 amino acids.

Only a few counts were recorded for this clone. This sequence joins TRBV27 and TRBJ2-7; 10 positions agree with TRBD1. V was clipped by 5 bases and J by 3 bases; unmatched bases: 7. CDR3 length: 15 residues. Germline CDR1 and CDR2: MNHEY and SMNVEV (reference sequence). CDR3 amino acids: CASSPRTGGIYEQYF. CDR3 nucleotide sequence: TGTGCCAGCAGTCCACGGACAGGGGGAATCTACGAGCAGTACTTC.

The chain combines TRBV27 with TRBJ2-2; 10 nucleotides line up with TRBD2. CDR1 and CDR2 (germline): MNHEY, SMNVEV (reference sequence). CDR3 size: 15 residues. Germline trimming cut 8 bases from V and 5 bases from J; bases unmatched to any gene: 8. CDR3 sequence (DNA): TGTGCCAGCGCCTTCAGCGGGGGGGGAACCGGGGAGCTGTTTTTT. Translated, it gives CASAFSGGGTGELFF.

This chain uses TRBV6-1 with TRBJ1-4; D gene uncertain. CDR3 length equals 14 residues. V lost 5 bases and J lost 2, with 9 bases in between. Germline CDR1 MNHNS, CDR2 SASEGT. This CDR3 reads CASSTAGTNEKLFF. The DNA for the CDR3 is TGTGCCAGCAGTACGGCGGGGACTAATGAAAAACTGTTTTTT.

The chain links TRBV11-2 to TRBJ2-2; 13 bases line up with TRBD2. Germline CDR1 SGHAT, CDR2 FQNNGV. The ends lost 4 bases at V and 7 bases at J; junction bases unmatched: 6. The CDR3 has 16 amino acids. The CDR3 here is CASSSGLAGVVGELFF. CDR3 coding DNA: TGTGCCAGCAGCTCAGGACTAGCGGGAGTAGTCGGGGAGCTGTTTTTT.

The gene calls are TRBV2 and TRBJ1-2; 8 nucleotides align to TRBD1. V was clipped by 4 bases and J by 5 bases; unmatched bases: 9. The CDR3 contains 15 residues. Germline V CDR1 and CDR2: SNHLY, FYNNEI. Written as DNA, the CDR3 is TGTGCCAGCAGTGGACAGGCCAGGGGGCTTTATGGCTACACCTTC. It encodes CASSGQARGLYGYTF.

This clone was found a few times. The chain carries TRBV7-2 and TRBJ1-1, with D uncertain. The CDR3 has 13 residues. The germline V gene has CDR1 SGHTA and CDR2 FQGNSA. V was pared by 2 bases and J by 11 bases, with 15 bases between. The CDR3 nucleotides read TGTGCCAGCAGCTTACCCCCGGCAGGCTTTGCTTTCTTT. Encoded protein: CASSLPPAGFAFF.

This rearrangement joins TRBV6-5 to TRBJ1-5; maybe TRBD1 (5 bases). This CDR3 is built from 15 residues. Per germline, CDR1 MNHEY and CDR2 SVGAGI. V shed 0 bases and J shed 3 bases, with 9 bases lying between them. The CDR3 sequence is CASSYSGLLNQPQHF. Here the CDR3 DNA reads TGTGCCAGCAGTTACTCGGGACTGCTCAATCAGCCCCAGCATTTT.

The chain joins TRBV6-5 to TRBJ2-7, with a tentative D call TRBD1 (7 bases). Germline V lookup: CDR1 MNHEY, CDR2 SVGAGI. This CDR3 is built from 14 residues. Trimming left V 2 bases short and J 3 bases short, with 11 bases between. The CDR3 DNA reads as TGTGCCAGCAGTTACGGGGGGACAGACTACGAGCAGTACTTC. This encodes CASSYGGTDYEQYF.

The chain has TRBV18 and TRBJ1-1, with a tentative D call TRBD1 (6 bases). This CDR3 is 14 amino acids long. From germline, CDR1 is KGHSH and CDR2 LQKENI. The ends were cut back, 4 bases at V and 3 bases at J, with 12 bases in the middle. The CDR3 loop reads CASSLKQGYTEAFF. The CDR3 region has the DNA TGTGCCAGCTCACTAAAGCAGGGGTACACTGAAGCTTTCTTT. Complete variable domain (other parts from reference TRBV18 and TRBJ1-1): NAGVMQNPRHLVRRRGQEARLRCSPMKGHSHVYWYRQLPEEGLKFMVYLQKENIIDESGMPKERFSAEFPKEGPSILRIQQVVRGDSAAYFCASSLKQGYTEAFFGQGTRLTVV.

The chain joins TRBV5-6 to TRBJ1-4, with TRBD1 matching over 9 bases. The CDR3 covers 16 residues. The V and J ends lost 3 bases and 8 bases, in that order; junction bases with no gene match: 11. The germline CDR1 and CDR2 sequences are SGHDT and YYEEEE. DNA for the CDR3: TGTGCCAGCAGCTCCAAGACCGGGACAGGGAAAGAAAAACTGTTTTTT. As protein: CASSSKTGTGKEKLFF.

The chain links TRBV5-1 to TRBJ1-1; the match to TRBD1 covers 9 bases. V lost 4 bases, J lost 3 bases, and 4 bases stayed unmatched. The CDR3 length is 14 residues. Germline V gene lookup returns CDR1 SGHRS and CDR2 YFSETQ. CDR3 amino acids: CASSEQGADTEAFF. The DNA for the CDR3 is TGCGCCAGCAGCGAACAGGGGGCCGACACTGAAGCTTTCTTT.

The chain links TRBV3-1 (or the pseudogene TRBV3-2) to TRBJ2-7; the D is unclear. The length of the CDR3 is 14 residues. V shed 0 bases and J shed 3 bases, with 9 bases lying between them. CDR1 LGHDT and CDR2 YNNKEL come from the germline V gene (reference sequence). The CDR3 loop reads CASSQEHYDYEQYF. As DNA, the CDR3 is TGTGCCAGCAGCCAAGAACATTACGACTACGAGCAGTACTTC.

This clone was seen only a few times. J is TRBJ2-2 and V is TRBV3-1 (or the pseudogene TRBV3-2); D remains unclear. V shed 5 bases and J shed 1 base, with 5 bases lying between them. The CDR3 has 13 amino acids. The germline CDR1 and CDR2 sequences are LGHDT and YNNKEL (reference sequence). The CDR3 spells CASSSGNTGELFF. The CDR3 nucleotides are TGTGCCAGCAGCTCGGGGAACACCGGGGAGCTGTTTTTT.

The chain is built from TRBV4-1 and TRBJ2-5; possibly TRBD2 for D (7 bases). Germline V gene sequence: CDR1 MGHRA, CDR2 YSYEKL. Deletions cut 1 base from V and 7 bases from J, with 13 bases between. There are 14 residues in the CDR3. Here the CDR3 reads CASSQVGGGTTQYF. The CDR3 nucleotides read TGCGCCAGCAGCCAAGTAGGGGGGGGGACGACCCAGTACTTC.

This clone was counted between two and nine times. The chain is built from TRBV3-1 (or the pseudogene TRBV3-2) and TRBJ1-1; weak D call: TRBD1 (6 bases). V was cut by 3 bases and J by 6 bases, with 17 bases left in between. CDR1 is LGHDT and CDR2 is YNNKEL in the germline V gene (reference sequence). The length of the CDR3 is 15 residues. CDR3 loop: CASSHINRVIAEAFF. CDR3 nucleotides: TGTGCCAGCAGCCATATAAACAGGGTAATCGCTGAAGCTTTCTTT.

This clone was detected only a few times. The V gene is TRBV29-1, the J gene TRBJ2-7, with 11 nucleotides matching TRBD2. Germline CDR1 is SQVTM and CDR2 is ANQGSEA. V lost 3 bases and J lost 0; bases outside the gene matches: 13. The CDR3 extends over 18 amino acids. Here the CDR3 DNA reads TGCAGCGTTGAGAAAACCGGGACTAGCGGACTAAGCTCCTACGAGCAGTACTTC. It codes for CSVEKTGTSGLSSYEQYF.

The CDR3 sequence is CASSYTTGEDSPLHF. The CDR3 nucleotides are TGTGCCAGCAGTTACACGACAGGGGAGGATTCACCCCTCCACTTT. The J gene is TRBJ1-6, the V gene TRBV6-5; 8 bases align to TRBD1. The CDR3 totals 15 residues. Germline CDR1 MNHEY, CDR2 SVGAGI. Trimming at V came to 2 bases and at J to 8 bases, leaving 5 bases not matched to a gene.

The chain combines TRBV24-1 with TRBJ2-7; 10 positions match TRBD1. Per the germline V gene, CDR1 is KGHDR and CDR2 is SFDVKD. V shed 3 bases and J 9 bases; nucleotides not matched to a gene: 13. This CDR3 has 16 residues. The CDR3 nucleotides are TGTGCCACCAGTGATAAGACAGGGGGCGTCTCCGCGGGGCAGTACTTC. Translation: CATSDKTGGVSAGQYF.